Detailed here is one T cell receptor beta chain. Its specificity is unknown. CDR3 size: 14 residues. CDR1 and CDR2 from the germline V gene are MNHEY and SVGAGI. Trimming shortened V by 2 bases and J by 4 bases, and 11 bases separated the two germline ends. These data belong to a study of shared clonotypes between healthy human individuals. Findings and caveats of the study: Although depth was large, rarefaction showed that sequencing of the sorted subsets was incomplete. Generation probabilities of non-shared clonotypes were lower (relative to those shared by all four donors). For naive CD4 cells, around 5% of clonotypes were shared across several donors.

The protocol was immunoSEQ multiplex PCR, while the TCRdb copy is restricted to in-frame clones and leaves out a portion. The sample includes roughly 1,800,000 clones, just under 95% seen only once; the top ten take 0.95% to 1.5%. CD8 cells regarded as naive lacked CD45RO, were positively chosen for CCR7, and omitted terminally differentiated effector memory CD45RA+ cells. The donors, healthy adults who were HIV-negative, had experienced no recent acute infections or vaccinations. The receptor comes from a man aged 18 to 29 in good health. The V and J genes are TRBV6-5 and TRBJ1-2; D ambiguous. The source material was naive CD8+ T cells sorted from blood. CDR3 in amino acids: CASSYSPNGYGYTF. The CDR3 nucleotides read TGTGCCAGCAGTTACAGTCCGAACGGCTATGGCTACACCTTC.